A selection of T cell receptor beta chains follows, all from one sample in a study of control samples from healthy donors and cancer patients. The repertoire was sequenced with immunoSEQ multiplex PCR; TCRdb's copy has only in-frame clones and lacks some. The table includes some 120,000 clones, about nine tenths detected once. The specimen sequenced was blood. The receptors were sampled from a man aged 18 to 30 in good health. The CDR3 runs from the conserved cysteine through the conserved F or W. Each record gives: V gene, D gene, CDR3 length, clone size, J gene, CDR3 DNA, CDR3 protein. A D gene is named only where the DNA matches it firmly. A clone size is listed for some rows: how often the clone was seen (once, few, many), or a class if it is expanded.

TRBV12-3/TRBV12-4	.	12	.	TRBJ1-1	TGTGCCAGCCCGACAGGGAACACTGAAGCTTTCTTT	CASPTGNTEAFF
TRBV18	.	16	.	TRBJ2-3	TGTGCCAGCTCACCAATTGTGGGAGTGAGCACAGATACGCAGTATTTT	CASSPIVGVSTDTQYF
TRBV30	.	13	once	TRBJ2-7	TGTGCCTGGAGTGTAGGGGTCCTCTACGAGCAGTACTTC	CAWSVGVLYEQYF
TRBV9	.	15	few	TRBJ1-3	TGTGCCAGCAGCGTCCTGGACGGCGGGGGAAACACCATATATTTT	CASSVLDGGGNTIYF
TRBV5-4	TRBD1	16	.	TRBJ2-3	TGTGCCAGCAGCTTGAAGGGGACAGGCCTCACAGATACGCAGTATTTT	CASSLKGTGLTDTQYF
TRBV5-5	.	16	.	TRBJ2-1	TGTGCCAGCAGCTCCTTTCGGGGGCATTCGGGGAATGAGCAGTTCTTC	CASSSFRGHSGNEQFF
TRBV11-3	.	14	.	TRBJ1-1	TGTGCCAGCAGCTTTTCCTTGACGAACACTGAAGCTTTCTTT	CASSFSLTNTEAFF
TRBV7-2	TRBD2	16	.	TRBJ2-7	TGTGCCAGCAGCTTTTCTGCGGGGGTTAGGAGGAACGAGCAGTACTTC	CASSFSAGVRRNEQYF
TRBV30	TRBD2	14	.	TRBJ2-1	TGTGCCTGGAGGTCGGTAGCGGGAGGTCGGGAGCAGTTCTTC	CAWRSVAGGREQFF
TRBV3-1/TRBV3-2	.	15	.	TRBJ1-1	TGTGCCAGCAGACTGGGGGGGGTCGGCGGCACTGAAGCTTTCTTT	CASRLGGVGGTEAFF
TRBV6-1	.	13	.	TRBJ1-6	TGTGCCAGCAGTGATAGGCCGAATTCACCCCTCCACTTT	CASSDRPNSPLHF
TRBV4-1	.	15	.	TRBJ1-1	TGCGCCAGCAGCCAAGTGAAGGGGGGAAATACTGAAGCTTTCTTT	CASSQVKGGNTEAFF
TRBV30	.	14	.	TRBJ1-2	TGTGCCTGGGGGAAATTTCAGGTCTCCTATGGCTACACCTTC	CAWGKFQVSYGYTF
TRBV7-9	.	14	.	TRBJ1-1	TGTGCCAGCAGCGCGGGACCGAGGAACACTGAAGCTTTCTTT	CASSAGPRNTEAFF
TRBV4-3	TRBD2	15	.	TRBJ2-3	TGCGCCAGCAGCCAAGTAGCGGGAGCGGCAGATACGCAGTATTTT	CASSQVAGAADTQYF
TRBV14	.	15	.	TRBJ2-1	TGTGCCAGCAGCCAAGATGCACTAGGGGAGAATGAGCAGTTCTTC	CASSQDALGENEQFF
TRBV7-9	.	12	once	TRBJ2-5	TGTGCCACCCCCCGGGATCAAGAGACCCAGTACTTC	CATPRDQETQYF
TRBV11-2	.	17	.	TRBJ2-2	TGTGCCAGCAGACCCACCTTAGCAGGAGCCGGAACCGGGGAGCTGTTTTTT	CASRPTLAGAGTGELFF
TRBV30	TRBD1	15	.	TRBJ1-2	TGTGCCTGGAGTGCGGGCCTAGGTAGGGGGCTTGGCTACACCTTC	CAWSAGLGRGLGYTF
TRBV29-1	.	15	.	TRBJ1-1	TGCAGCGCCCAACCCACAGGGATCATGAACACTGAAGCTTTCTTT	CSAQPTGIMNTEAFF
TRBV3-1/TRBV3-2	.	18	.	TRBJ2-2	TGTGCCAGCAGCCCCGGAGGGTGGGGGGCTCGACGCATAAGGGAGCTGTTTTTT	CASSPGGWGARRIRELFF
TRBV7-9	TRBD1	18	.	TRBJ1-4	TGTGCCAGCAGCTGGGAGACAGGGAGGCGTACAACTAATGAAAAACTGTTTTTT	CASSWETGRRTTNEKLFF
TRBV12-5	.	15	.	TRBJ2-2	TGTGCTAGTGGTCTGCCGACAGGCTACACCGGGGAGCTGTTTTTT	CASGLPTGYTGELFF
TRBV19	.	13	.	TRBJ1-2	TGTGCCAGTAGTGCCGGGGGTGCCTATGGCTACACCTTC	CASSAGGAYGYTF
TRBV6-2/TRBV6-3	TRBD2	16	.	TRBJ2-1	TGTGCCAGCAGTTACCCTAGCGGGAGGGTAGTGGATGAGCAGTTCTTC	CASSYPSGRVVDEQFF
TRBV21-1	.	18	.	TRBJ2-7	TGTGCCAGCAGCAAAGTGGCCCTGTCCTTTTCCAGCTCCTACGAGCAGTACTTC	CASSKVALSFSSSYEQYF
TRBV19	TRBD2	17	.	TRBJ2-3	TGTGCCAGTAGTCCAGGACTAGCGGGGCTACCCACAGATACGCAGTATTTT	CASSPGLAGLPTDTQYF
TRBV5-1	.	13	once	TRBJ2-7	TGCGCCAGCAGCTTGGCGACAGGCTACGAGCAGTACTTC	CASSLATGYEQYF
TRBV5-1	TRBD2	15	.	TRBJ2-7	TGCGCCAGCAGATACGGGCGGGGGGACGCCTACGAGCAGTACTTC	CASRYGRGDAYEQYF
TRBV15	TRBD2	15	.	TRBJ2-2	TGTGCCACCAGCGGCGGGGGGGCGGTCGGCGGGGAGCTGTTTTTT	CATSGGGAVGGELFF
TRBV28	.	16	once	TRBJ1-3	TGTGCCAGCAGCTCCGGACAGCTAGGAACTGGAAACACCATATATTTT	CASSSGQLGTGNTIYF
TRBV7-2	TRBD2	15	few	TRBJ2-3	TGTGCCAGCAGCTCCAGCGGGGCAAGCACAGATACGCAGTATTTT	CASSSSGASTDTQYF
TRBV30	.	13	.	TRBJ2-2	TGTGCCTGGACCAGGGGGGCAGTCGGGGAGCTGTTTTTT	CAWTRGAVGELFF
TRBV5-4	TRBD2	16	.	TRBJ2-2	TGTGCCAGCAGCTCATTTAGCGGGAGCTTTACCGGGGAGCTGTTTTTT	CASSSFSGSFTGELFF
TRBV15	.	13	.	TRBJ1-1	TGTGCCACCAGCAGAGGTAGTGCAACTGAAGCTTTCTTT	CATSRGSATEAFF
TRBV2	TRBD1	15	.	TRBJ2-3	TGTGCCAGCAGTGTAGGACAGGATTACACAGATACGCAGTATTTT	CASSVGQDYTDTQYF
TRBV4-2	TRBD2	16	few	TRBJ2-3	TGTGCCAGCAGCCAGGGGACTAGCGGGGGAGCAGATACGCAGTATTTT	CASSQGTSGGADTQYF
TRBV27	.	12	.	TRBJ1-2	TGTGCCAGCAGTTCCCTCACTGGGGGCTACACCTTC	CASSSLTGGYTF
TRBV3-1/TRBV3-2	.	15	.	TRBJ2-3	TGTGCCAGCAGCGGGTCACGGGACAGCACAGATACGCAGTATTTT	CASSGSRDSTDTQYF
TRBV4-1	TRBD1	16	.	TRBJ2-3	TGCGCCAGCAGCCAAGAACCGGGACAGGGATCAGATACGCAGTATTTT	CASSQEPGQGSDTQYF
TRBV10-3	.	16	.	TRBJ2-3	TGTGCCATCAGTGAGTCGAGGAATTCCGGCACAGATACGCAGTATTTT	CAISESRNSGTDTQYF
TRBV29-1	.	12	.	TRBJ1-5	TGCAGCGTGTCAGGGACTGATCAGCCCCAGCATTTT	CSVSGTDQPQHF
TRBV7-9	.	14	.	TRBJ1-1	TGTGCCAGCAGCTTAGCCCGGAACCAGGGCGAAGCTTTCTTT	CASSLARNQGEAFF
TRBV6-5	.	12	.	TRBJ1-6	TGTGCCAGCAGTTACAGCGATTCACCCCTCCACTTT	CASSYSDSPLHF
TRBV9	.	14	.	TRBJ1-3	TGTGCCAGCAGTCCCAACTACTCTGGAAACACCATATATTTT	CASSPNYSGNTIYF
TRBV14	.	12	.	TRBJ1-2	TGTGCCAGCTCATCCGGGGCCTATGGCTACACCTTC	CASSSGAYGYTF
TRBV28	.	12	.	TRBJ1-2	TGTGCCAGCAGTTTAGGGCTCTATGGCTACACCTTC	CASSLGLYGYTF
TRBV20-1	TRBD2	17	.	TRBJ2-3	TGCAGTGCTAGTGGCGGGAGGGCCCACGTGGACACAGATACGCAGTATTTT	CSASGGRAHVDTDTQYF
TRBV28	.	15	.	TRBJ2-3	TGTGCCAGCAGTTTCTTTAGGGACCGATCAGATACGCAGTATTTT	CASSFFRDRSDTQYF
TRBV20-1	TRBD2	17	.	TRBJ2-1	TGCAGTGCTAGTTGGGGACTAGCGGGAGTCGGGATCTCCGGGCAGTTCTTC	CSASWGLAGVGISGQFF